The present T cell receptor beta chain was sequenced within a study of blood T cell repertoires in COVID-19 (dated by TCRdb to the early 2020s). At the level of the whole study: Collaborator samples came from the United States, Italy and Spain and covered acute and convalescent phases of COVID-19. Sample metadata almost always included a de-identified subject ID, COVID-19 status, age in years and sex. The repertoires were released in a freely available public database intended as a resource for research on the immune response to SARS-CoV-2. Where available, HLA class I and class II types were taken from metadata supplied by the sample provider and were not determined by assay-based typing. The samples were drawn from two sources: the first 160 participants of the ongoing ImmuneRACE study, and fewer than 1,500 subjects contributed by 6 global collaborators. Subjects who had been exposed to COVID-19, were actively infected with it, or had recovered from it provided the deeply sampled blood TCRbeta repertoires that made up the dataset. The prospective study material was composed of cDNA or gDNA derived from T cells, B-cell-depleted T cells, or PBMCs. The study at large found these results: Clinical and demographic metadata were provided uncurated, with the amount varying by source and participant.

Participants in the prospective study were aged about 18 to 90 years, lived in 20 to 30 United States geographic areas, and enrolled through a virtual design. In the prospective study, cohorts were assigned on the basis of participant-reported clinical history obtained from a screening survey and a study questionnaire. Exposed participants were defined as having been in contact with someone with a PCR-confirmed or clinician-diagnosed COVID-19 case within 2 weeks of study entry. Mobile phlebotomists in the prospective study collected whole blood, serum and a nasopharyngeal or oropharyngeal swab from every participant. Participants in the prospective study had the option to provide additional blood draws and questionnaires over an approximately 2-month period. Prospective study blood samples were shipped either frozen or at room temperature before DNA extraction. Notes on this clone: This clone's antigen is unknown. Per-nucleotide qualities are absent, and no much larger clonotype sits a single base away.

TCRbeta CDR3 regions were amplified from genomic DNA using the immunoSEQ Assay, a bias-controlled multiplex PCR. In the original analysis: The number of nucleated cells in each sample was estimated from the amplification of reference gene primers within the assay. Sequence reads were collapsed and filtered to measure the absolute abundance of every unique TCRbeta CDR3 rearrangement. For each sample, productive Simpson clonality was calculated by taking the square root of Simpson's diversity index across productive rearrangements. TCRdb re-hosts the immuneACCESS table, in-frame sequences only. Its copies lack some clones; in the studies checked, an unresolved V gene accounts for under half of them, and the cause for the rest is not known. V and J calls and clone size are those listed in that table; D and trimming were worked out from the DNA. Present in this sample are over 200,000 clones, 90% of which were seen just once. Approximately 15% of the sample is taken by the ten largest.

V and J are truncated by 4 bases and 2 bases respectively, leaving an intervening sequence of 9 bases. The CDR3, from cysteine to phenylalanine, totals 13 residues. The sequence is cut down to CDR3 DNA, 39 bases in frame from base 1. Source material: PBMCs or T cells enriched from blood (not recorded which). The rearranged chain carries TRBV12-3 or TRBV12-4 and TRBJ2-7; the D gene assignment is ambiguous. The sequence was collected from a man between 25 and 39 years old who had been exposed to COVID-19. The CDR3 loop reads CASSWARTYEQYF. The DNA sequence is given as TGTGCCAGCAGTTGGGCGAGAACCTACGAGCAGTACTTC.